This TCR beta chain appears in the sequencing data of a study of blood T cell repertoires in COVID-19. About the research overall: Both acute and convalescent COVID-19 samples were obtained from the United States, Italy and Spain. PBMCs, B-cell-depleted T cells, or T cells provided the cDNA or gDNA that made up the material.

In the original workflow: Nucleated cell counts were estimated from reference gene primer amplification. The data were produced by immunoSEQ multiplex PCR, yet TCRdb's version contains in-frame clones alone and is incomplete. That table gives V, J and clone size, and the DNA gave D and trimming. Found here are over 250,000 clones, approximately 90% of them singletons; the top ten hold less than 5%. What was sequenced was peripheral blood. This receptor was identified in a man between 60 and 75 years old who had recovered from COVID-19.

CDR3 coding DNA: TGTGCCAGCAGTGAACCGGGCGGGACAGGTGCCTCCTACGAGCAGTACTTC. It translates to CASSEPGGTGASYEQYF. The J gene is TRBJ2-7, the V gene TRBV2; 8 nucleotides match TRBD1. The CDR3 is 17 residues long. From germline, CDR1 is SNHLY and CDR2 FYNNEI. The V and J ends lost 2 bases and 0 bases, in that order; junction bases with no gene match: 9.